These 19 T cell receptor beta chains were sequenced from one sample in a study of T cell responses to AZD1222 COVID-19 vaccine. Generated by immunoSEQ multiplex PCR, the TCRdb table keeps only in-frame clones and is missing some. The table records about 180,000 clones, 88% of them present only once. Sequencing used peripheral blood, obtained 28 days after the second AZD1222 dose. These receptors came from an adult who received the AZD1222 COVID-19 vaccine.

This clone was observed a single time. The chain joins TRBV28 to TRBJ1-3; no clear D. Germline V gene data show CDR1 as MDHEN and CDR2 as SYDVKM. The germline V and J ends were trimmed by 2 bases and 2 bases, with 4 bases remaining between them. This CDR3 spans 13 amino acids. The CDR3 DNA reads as TGTGCCAGCAGTTTAAGTACTGGAAACACCATATATTTT. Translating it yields CASSLSTGNTIYF.

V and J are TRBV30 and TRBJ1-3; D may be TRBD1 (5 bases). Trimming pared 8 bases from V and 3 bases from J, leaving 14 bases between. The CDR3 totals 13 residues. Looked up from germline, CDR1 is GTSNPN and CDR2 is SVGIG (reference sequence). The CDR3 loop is CAGGRGGGNTIYF. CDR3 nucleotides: TGTGCCGGAGGGAGGGGAGGTGGAAACACCATATATTTT.

The CDR3 region is CASSQGANYGYTF. CDR3 nucleotide sequence: TGTGCCAGTAGTCAGGGGGCGAACTATGGCTACACCTTC. The chain employs TRBV19 and TRBJ1-2; 8 nucleotides align to TRBD1. The CDR3 has 13 amino acids. Germline V gene lookup returns CDR1 LNHDA and CDR2 SQIVND (reference sequence). The trim removed 5 bases at V and 2 bases at J, leaving 1 base unmatched.

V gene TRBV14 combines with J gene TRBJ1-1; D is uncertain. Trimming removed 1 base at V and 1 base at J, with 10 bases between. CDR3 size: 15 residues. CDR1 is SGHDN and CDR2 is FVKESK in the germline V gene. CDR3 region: CASSQVGGGNTEAFF. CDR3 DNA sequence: TGTGCCAGCAGCCAAGTAGGAGGTGGGAACACTGAAGCTTTCTTT.

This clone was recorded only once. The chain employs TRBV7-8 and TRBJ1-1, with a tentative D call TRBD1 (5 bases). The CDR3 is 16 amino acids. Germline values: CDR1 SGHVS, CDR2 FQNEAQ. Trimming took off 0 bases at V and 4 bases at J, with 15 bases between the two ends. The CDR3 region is CASSLAPGTAATEAFF. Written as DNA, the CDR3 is TGTGCCAGCAGCTTAGCCCCCGGGACTGCGGCCACTGAAGCTTTCTTT.

As DNA, the CDR3 is TGCGCCAGCAGCCAGGGACAGAGCATGAACACTGAAGCTTTCTTT. Translation gives CASSQGQSMNTEAFF. V usage is TRBV4-3 and J usage is TRBJ1-1; 7 bases are a match to TRBD1. Germline CDR1 and CDR2: LGHNA and YSLEER. The V segment lost 3 bases and the J segment 0 bases; nucleotides outside the gene matches: 4. The CDR3 consists of 15 residues.

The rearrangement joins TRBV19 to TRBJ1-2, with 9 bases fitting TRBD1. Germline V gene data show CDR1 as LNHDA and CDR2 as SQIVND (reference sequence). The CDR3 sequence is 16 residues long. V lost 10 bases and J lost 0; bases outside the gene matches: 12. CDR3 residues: CATSRDRVGTNYGYTF. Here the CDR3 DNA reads TGTGCCACCTCGAGGGACAGGGTAGGGACTAACTATGGCTACACCTTC.

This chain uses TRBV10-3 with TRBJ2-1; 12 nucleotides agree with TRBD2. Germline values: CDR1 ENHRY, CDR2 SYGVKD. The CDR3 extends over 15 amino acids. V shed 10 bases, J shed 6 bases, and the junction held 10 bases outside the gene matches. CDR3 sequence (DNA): TGTGCCACTCGGGCGACTAGCGGGGGTTTCAATGAGCAGTTCTTC. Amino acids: CATRATSGGFNEQFF.

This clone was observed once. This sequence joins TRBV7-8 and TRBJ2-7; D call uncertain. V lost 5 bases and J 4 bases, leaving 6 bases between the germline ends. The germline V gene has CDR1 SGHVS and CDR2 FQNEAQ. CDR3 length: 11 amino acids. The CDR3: CASSLLYEQYF. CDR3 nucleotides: TGTGCCAGCAGCCTCCTTTACGAGCAGTACTTC.

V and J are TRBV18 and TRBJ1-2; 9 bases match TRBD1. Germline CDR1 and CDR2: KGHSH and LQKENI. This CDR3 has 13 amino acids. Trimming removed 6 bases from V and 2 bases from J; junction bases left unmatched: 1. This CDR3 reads CASSGTGNYGYTF. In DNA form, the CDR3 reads TGTGCCAGCTCGGGGACAGGGAACTATGGCTACACCTTC.

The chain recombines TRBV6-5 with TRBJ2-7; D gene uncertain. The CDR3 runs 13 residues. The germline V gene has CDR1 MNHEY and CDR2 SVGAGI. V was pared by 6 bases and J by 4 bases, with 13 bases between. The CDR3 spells CASSPAALYEQYF. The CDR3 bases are TGTGCCAGCAGCCCGGCGGCACTTTACGAGCAGTACTTC.

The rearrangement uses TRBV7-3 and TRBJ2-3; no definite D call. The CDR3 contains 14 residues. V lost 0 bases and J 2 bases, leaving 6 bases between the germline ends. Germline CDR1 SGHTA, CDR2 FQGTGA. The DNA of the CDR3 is TGTGCCAGCAGCTTAACCTCAACCACAGATACGCAGTATTTT. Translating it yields CASSLTSTTDTQYF. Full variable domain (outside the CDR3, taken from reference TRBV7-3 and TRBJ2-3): GAGVSQTPSNKVTEKGKYVELRCDPISGHTALYWYRQSLGQGPEFLIYFQGTGAADDSGLPNDRFFAVRPEGSVSTLKIQRTERGDSAVYLCASSLTSTTDTQYFGPGTRLTVL.

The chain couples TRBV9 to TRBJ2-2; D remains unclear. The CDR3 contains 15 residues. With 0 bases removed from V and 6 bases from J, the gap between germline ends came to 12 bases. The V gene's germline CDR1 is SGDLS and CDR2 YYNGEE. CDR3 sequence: CASSVVSSSAGELFF. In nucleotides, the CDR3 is TGTGCCAGCAGCGTAGTTAGCAGTTCGGCCGGGGAGCTGTTTTTT.

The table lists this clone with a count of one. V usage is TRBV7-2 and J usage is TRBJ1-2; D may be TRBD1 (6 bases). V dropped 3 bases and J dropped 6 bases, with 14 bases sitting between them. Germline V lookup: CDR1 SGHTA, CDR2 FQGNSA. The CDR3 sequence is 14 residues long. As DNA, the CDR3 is TGTGCCAGCAGCTTGGGGACACACCTAGATGGCTACACCTTC. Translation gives CASSLGTHLDGYTF.

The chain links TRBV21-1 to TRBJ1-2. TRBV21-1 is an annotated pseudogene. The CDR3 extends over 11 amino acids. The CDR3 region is CASSHVYGYTF. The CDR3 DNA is TGTGCCAGCAGCCACGTCTATGGCTACACCTTC.

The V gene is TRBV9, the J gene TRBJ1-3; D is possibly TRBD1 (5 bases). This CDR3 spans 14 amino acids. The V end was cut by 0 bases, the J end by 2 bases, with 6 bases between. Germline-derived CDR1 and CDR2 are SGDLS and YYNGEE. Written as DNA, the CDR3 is TGTGCCAGCAGCGTAGAGACAGCTGGAAACACCATATATTTT. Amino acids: CASSVETAGNTIYF.

CDR3 region: CASSFAGLGAFF. CDR3 DNA sequence: TGTGCCAGCAGCTTTGCGGGGTTGGGAGCTTTCTTT. The chain carries TRBV12-1 and TRBJ1-1. TRBV12-1 is shown as a pseudogene. The CDR3 sequence is 12 residues long.

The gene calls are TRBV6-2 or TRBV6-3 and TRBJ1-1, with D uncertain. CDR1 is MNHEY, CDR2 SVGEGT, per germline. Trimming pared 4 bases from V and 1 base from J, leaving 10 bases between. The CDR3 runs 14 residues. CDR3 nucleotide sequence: TGTGCCAGCAGTTGGGCGATACCGAACACTGAAGCTTTCTTT. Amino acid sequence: CASSWAIPNTEAFF.

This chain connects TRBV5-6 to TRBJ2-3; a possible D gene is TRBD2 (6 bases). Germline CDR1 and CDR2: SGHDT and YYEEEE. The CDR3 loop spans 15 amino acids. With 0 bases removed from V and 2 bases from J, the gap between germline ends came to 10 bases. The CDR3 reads CASSLGAGPTDTQYF. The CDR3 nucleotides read TGTGCCAGCAGCTTGGGGGCGGGGCCCACAGATACGCAGTATTTT.